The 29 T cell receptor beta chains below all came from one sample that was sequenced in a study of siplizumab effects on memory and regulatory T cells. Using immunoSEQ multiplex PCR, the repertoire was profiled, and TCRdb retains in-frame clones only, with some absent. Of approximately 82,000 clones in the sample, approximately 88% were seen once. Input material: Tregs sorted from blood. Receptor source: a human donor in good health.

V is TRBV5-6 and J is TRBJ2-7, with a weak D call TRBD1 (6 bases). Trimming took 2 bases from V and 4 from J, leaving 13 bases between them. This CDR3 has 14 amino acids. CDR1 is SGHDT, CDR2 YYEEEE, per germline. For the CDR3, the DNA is TGTGCCAGCAGCTTTACCGGACAGAGGTACGAGCAGTACTTC. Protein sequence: CASSFTGQRYEQYF.

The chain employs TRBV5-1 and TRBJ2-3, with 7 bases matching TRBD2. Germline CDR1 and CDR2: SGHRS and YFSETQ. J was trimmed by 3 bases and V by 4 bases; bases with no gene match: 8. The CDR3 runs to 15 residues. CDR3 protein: CASSAGLVGTDTQYF. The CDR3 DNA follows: TGCGCCAGCAGCGCCGGACTAGTCGGTACAGATACGCAGTATTTT.

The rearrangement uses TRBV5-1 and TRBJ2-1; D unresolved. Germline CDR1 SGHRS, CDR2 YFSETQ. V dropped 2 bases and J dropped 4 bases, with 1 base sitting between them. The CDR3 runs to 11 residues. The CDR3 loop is CASSFYNEQFF. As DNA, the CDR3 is TGCGCCAGCAGCTTTTACAATGAGCAGTTCTTC.

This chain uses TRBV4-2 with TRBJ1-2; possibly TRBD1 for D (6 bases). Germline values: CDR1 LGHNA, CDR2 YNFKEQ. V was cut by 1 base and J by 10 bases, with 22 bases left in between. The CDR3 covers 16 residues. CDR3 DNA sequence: TGTGCCAGCAGCCAAGGACCTAGCAGGGGAAGCGGGGCCTACACCTTC. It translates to CASSQGPSRGSGAYTF.

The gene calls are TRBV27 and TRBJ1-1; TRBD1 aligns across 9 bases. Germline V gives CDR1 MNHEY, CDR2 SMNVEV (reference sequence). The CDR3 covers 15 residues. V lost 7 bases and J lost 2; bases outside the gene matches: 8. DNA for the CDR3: TGTGCCAGCACCATGGGGACAGGGCTAAACACTGAAGCTTTCTTT. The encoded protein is CASTMGTGLNTEAFF.

In DNA, the CDR3 is TGTGCCAGCAGCCTCGGGGGGTTCCAAGAGACCCAGTACTTC. Encoded protein: CASSLGGFQETQYF. The chain has TRBV11-1 and TRBJ2-5, with TRBD2 matching 7 bases. Germline CDR1 SGHAT, CDR2 FQDESV (reference sequence). The CDR3 has 14 residues. J gave up 1 base and V 5 bases, and 4 bases lay outside the gene matches.

CDR3 sequence (DNA): TGTGCCAGCAGCCCGGGACAGGGTGGAGAAAAACTGTTTTTT. This codes for CASSPGQGGEKLFF. The chain employs TRBV7-9 and TRBJ1-4; TRBD1 matches at 9 bases. Germline V gene sequence: CDR1 SEHNR, CDR2 FQNEAQ (reference sequence). This CDR3 region has 14 residues. Losses at the gene ends were 5 bases for V and 8 bases for J; bases not matched to a gene: 6. The full variable domain, with the rest looked up from reference TRBV7-9 and TRBJ1-4, is DTGVSQNPRHKITKRGQNVTFRCDPISEHNRLYWYRQTLGQGPEFLTYFQNEAQLEKSRLLSDRFSAERPKGSFSTLEIQRTEQGDSAMYLCASSPGQGGEKLFFGSGTQLSVL.

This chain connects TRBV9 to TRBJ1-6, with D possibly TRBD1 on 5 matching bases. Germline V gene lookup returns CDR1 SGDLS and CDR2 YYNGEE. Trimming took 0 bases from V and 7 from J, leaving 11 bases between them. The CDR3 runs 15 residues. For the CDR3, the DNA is TGTGCCAGCAGCGTAGACGGGGCCTTGAATTCACCCCTCCACTTT. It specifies CASSVDGALNSPLHF.

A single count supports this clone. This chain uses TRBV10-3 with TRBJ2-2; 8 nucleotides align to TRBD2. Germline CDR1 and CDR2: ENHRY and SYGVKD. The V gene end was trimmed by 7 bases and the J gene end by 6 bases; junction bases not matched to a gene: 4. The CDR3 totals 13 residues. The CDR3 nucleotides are TGTGCCATCAAGACGGGGGGGCCCGGGGAGCTGTTTTTT. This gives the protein CAIKTGGPGELFF.

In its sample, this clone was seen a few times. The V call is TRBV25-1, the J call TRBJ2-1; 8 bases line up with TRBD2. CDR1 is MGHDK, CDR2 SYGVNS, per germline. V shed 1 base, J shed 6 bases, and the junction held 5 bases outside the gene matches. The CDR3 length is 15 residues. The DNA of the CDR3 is TGTGCCAGCAGTGAATCGGGGGGGGCTAGCAATGAGCAGTTCTTC. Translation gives CASSESGGASNEQFF.

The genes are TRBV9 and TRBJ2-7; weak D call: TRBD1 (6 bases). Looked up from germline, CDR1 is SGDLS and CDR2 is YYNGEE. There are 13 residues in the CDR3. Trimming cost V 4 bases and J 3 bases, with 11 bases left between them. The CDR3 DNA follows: TGTGCCAGCAGCACCGGACAGCACTACGAGCAGTACTTC. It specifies CASSTGQHYEQYF.

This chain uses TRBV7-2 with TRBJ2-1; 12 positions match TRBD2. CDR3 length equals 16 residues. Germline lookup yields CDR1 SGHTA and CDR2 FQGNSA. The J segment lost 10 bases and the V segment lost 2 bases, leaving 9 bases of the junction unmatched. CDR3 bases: TGTGCCAGCAGCTTATTCCCTAGCGGGGGGGCGGGAGAGCAGTTCTTC. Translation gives CASSLFPSGGAGEQFF.

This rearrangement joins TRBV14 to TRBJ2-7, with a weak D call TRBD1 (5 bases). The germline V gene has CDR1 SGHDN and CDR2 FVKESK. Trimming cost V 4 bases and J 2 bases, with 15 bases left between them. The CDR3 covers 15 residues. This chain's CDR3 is CASSRMVAGTYEQYF. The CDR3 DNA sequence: TGTGCCAGCAGCCGAATGGTGGCAGGGACCTACGAGCAGTACTTC.

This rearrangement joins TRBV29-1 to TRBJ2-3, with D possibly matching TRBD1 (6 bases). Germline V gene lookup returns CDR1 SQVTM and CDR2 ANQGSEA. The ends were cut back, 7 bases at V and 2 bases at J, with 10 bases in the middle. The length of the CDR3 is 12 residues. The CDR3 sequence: CSAGAATDTQYF. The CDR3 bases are TGCAGCGCAGGGGCCGCCACAGATACGCAGTATTTT.

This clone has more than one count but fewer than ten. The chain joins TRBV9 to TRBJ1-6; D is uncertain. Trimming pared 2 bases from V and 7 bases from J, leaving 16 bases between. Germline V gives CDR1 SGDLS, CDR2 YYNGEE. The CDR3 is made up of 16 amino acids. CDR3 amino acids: CASSVGSPSGNSPLHF. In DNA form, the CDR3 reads TGTGCCAGCAGCGTCGGATCTCCATCGGGGAATTCACCCCTCCACTTT.

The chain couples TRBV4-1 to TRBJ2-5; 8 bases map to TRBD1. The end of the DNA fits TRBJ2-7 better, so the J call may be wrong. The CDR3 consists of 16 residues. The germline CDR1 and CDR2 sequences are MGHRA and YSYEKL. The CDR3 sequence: CASSHTGTGELYEQYF. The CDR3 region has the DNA TGCGCCAGCAGCCACACCGGGACAGGAGAACTCTACGAGCAGTACTTC.

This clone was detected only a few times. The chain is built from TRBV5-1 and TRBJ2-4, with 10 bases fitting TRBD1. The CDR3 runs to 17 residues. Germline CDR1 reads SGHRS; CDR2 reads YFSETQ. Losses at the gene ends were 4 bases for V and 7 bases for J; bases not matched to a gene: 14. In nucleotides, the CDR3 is TGCGCCAGCAGCCCCGGGACAGGGGATAGTGCGGTGAACATTCAGTACTTC. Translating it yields CASSPGTGDSAVNIQYF.

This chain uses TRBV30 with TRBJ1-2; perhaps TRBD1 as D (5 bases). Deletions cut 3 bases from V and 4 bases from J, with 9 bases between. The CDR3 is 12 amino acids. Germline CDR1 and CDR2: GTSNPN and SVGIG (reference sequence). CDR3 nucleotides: TGTGCCTGGAGCGCGGGACTCTATGGCTACACCTTC. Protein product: CAWSAGLYGYTF.

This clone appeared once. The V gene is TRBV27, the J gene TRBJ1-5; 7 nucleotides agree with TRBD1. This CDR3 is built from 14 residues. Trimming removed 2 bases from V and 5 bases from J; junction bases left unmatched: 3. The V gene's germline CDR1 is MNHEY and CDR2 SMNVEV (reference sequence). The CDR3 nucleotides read TGTGCCAGCAGTTTACTAGGGGGCGATCAGCCCCAGCATTTT. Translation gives CASSLLGGDQPQHF.

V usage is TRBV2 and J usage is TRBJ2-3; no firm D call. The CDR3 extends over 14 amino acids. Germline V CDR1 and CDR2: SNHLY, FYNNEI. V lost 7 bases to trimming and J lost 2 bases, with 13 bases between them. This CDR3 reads CASKSAPNTDTQYF. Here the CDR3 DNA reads TGTGCCAGCAAGTCAGCCCCGAACACAGATACGCAGTATTTT.

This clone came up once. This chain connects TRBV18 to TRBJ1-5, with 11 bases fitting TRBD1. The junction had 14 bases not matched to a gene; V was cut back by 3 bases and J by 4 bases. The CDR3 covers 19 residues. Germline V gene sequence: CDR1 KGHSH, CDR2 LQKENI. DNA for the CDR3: TGTGCCAGCTCACCCATCCATAGCCAGGGGACAGGGGGAAATCAGCCCCAGCATTTT. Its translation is CASSPIHSQGTGGNQPQHF.

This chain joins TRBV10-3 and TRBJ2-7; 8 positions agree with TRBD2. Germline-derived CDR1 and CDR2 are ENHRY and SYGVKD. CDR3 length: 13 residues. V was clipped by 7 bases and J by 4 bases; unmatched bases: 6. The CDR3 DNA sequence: TGTGCCATCAATGACGGGGGGGCGTACGAGCAGTACTTC. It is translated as CAINDGGAYEQYF.

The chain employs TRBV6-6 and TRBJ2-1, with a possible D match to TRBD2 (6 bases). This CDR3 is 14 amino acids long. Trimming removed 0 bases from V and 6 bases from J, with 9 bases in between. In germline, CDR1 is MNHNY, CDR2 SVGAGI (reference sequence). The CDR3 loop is CASSYSDYLNEQFF. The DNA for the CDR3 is TGTGCCAGCAGTTACTCGGACTATCTCAATGAGCAGTTCTTC.

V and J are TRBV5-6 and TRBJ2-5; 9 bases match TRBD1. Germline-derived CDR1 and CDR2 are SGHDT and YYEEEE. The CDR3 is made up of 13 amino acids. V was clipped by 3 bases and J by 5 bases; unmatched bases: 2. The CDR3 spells CASSYRGPETQYF. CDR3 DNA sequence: TGTGCCAGCAGCTACAGGGGGCCGGAGACCCAGTACTTC.

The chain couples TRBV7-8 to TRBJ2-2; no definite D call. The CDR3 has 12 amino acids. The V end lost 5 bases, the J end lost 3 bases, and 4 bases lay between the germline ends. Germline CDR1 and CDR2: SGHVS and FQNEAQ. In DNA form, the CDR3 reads TGTGCCAGCAGCGTCGACACCGGGGAGCTGTTTTTT. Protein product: CASSVDTGELFF.

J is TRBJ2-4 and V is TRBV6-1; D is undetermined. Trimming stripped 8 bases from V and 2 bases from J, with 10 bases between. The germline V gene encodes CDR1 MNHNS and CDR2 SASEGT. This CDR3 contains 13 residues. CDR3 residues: CASRKVTKNIQYF. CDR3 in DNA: TGTGCCAGCCGAAAGGTGACCAAAAACATTCAGTACTTC.

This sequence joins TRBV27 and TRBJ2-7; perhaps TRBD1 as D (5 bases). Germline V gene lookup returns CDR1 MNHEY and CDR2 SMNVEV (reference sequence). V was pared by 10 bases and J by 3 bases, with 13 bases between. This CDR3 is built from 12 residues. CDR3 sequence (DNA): TGTGCCACCTCCAGGGAAGGCTACGAGCAGTACTTC. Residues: CATSREGYEQYF.

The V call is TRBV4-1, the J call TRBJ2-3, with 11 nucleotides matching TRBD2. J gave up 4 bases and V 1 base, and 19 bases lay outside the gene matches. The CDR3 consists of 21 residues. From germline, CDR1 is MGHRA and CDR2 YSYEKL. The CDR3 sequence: CASSQGFGLAGIVGWADTQYF. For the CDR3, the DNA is TGCGCCAGCAGCCAAGGGTTTGGACTAGCGGGCATAGTCGGATGGGCAGATACGCAGTATTTT.

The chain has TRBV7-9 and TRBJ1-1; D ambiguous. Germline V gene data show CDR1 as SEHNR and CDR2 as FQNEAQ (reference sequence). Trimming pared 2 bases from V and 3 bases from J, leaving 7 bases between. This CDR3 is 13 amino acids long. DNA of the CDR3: TGTGCCAGCAGCTTAATTTGGGACACTGAAGCTTTCTTT. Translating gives CASSLIWDTEAFF.